The source of this T cell receptor beta chain is a study of blood T cell repertoires in COVID-19. Across the study: PBMCs, B-cell-depleted T cells, or T cells provided the cDNA or gDNA that made up the material.

Germline CDR1 reads LNHDA; CDR2 reads SQIVND (reference sequence). There are 13 residues in the CDR3. With 7 bases removed from V and 1 base from J, the gap between germline ends came to 9 bases. Clones were sequenced by immunoSEQ multiplex PCR, and TCRdb holds only the in-frame ones, with some missing. The repertoire holds about 76,000 clones, roughly 90% seen once, with over 15% in the top ten. The sample comprised peripheral blood. V is TRBV19 and J is TRBJ2-3; D remains unclear. The TCR sequence derives from a human donor in a cohort sampled during active COVID-19. CDR3 sequence reads: CASMGRRTDTQYF. In DNA form, the CDR3 reads TGTGCCAGTATGGGCCGCCGCACAGATACGCAGTATTTT.